The 24 T cell receptor beta chains listed next were all sequenced from one sample in a study of control samples from healthy donors and cancer patients. Data came from immunoSEQ multiplex PCR; TCRdb stores just in-frame clones and leaves some out. The sample gives about 79,000 clones, over 85% of which show up once; 0.95% to 1.5% is in the top ten. Material for sequencing was PBMCs. Receptor source: a woman between 40 and 55 years old with lung cancer.

The J gene is TRBJ1-2, the V gene TRBV30; D not certain. The germline gives CDR1 GTSNPN, CDR2 SVGIG (reference sequence). The CDR3 contains 13 residues. Between the trimmed V and J ends, which lost 0 bases and 8 bases, there was a span of 13 bases. This CDR3 reads CAWSVRPLEGYTF. The CDR3 nucleotides read TGTGCCTGGAGTGTAAGACCCTTGGAGGGCTACACCTTC.

This clone was observed a handful of times. The rearrangement links TRBV4-1 to TRBJ1-5, with no clear D. The CDR3 is 13 residues long. Germline V gene sequence: CDR1 MGHRA, CDR2 YSYEKL. V shed 1 base and J shed 6 bases, with 7 bases lying between them. This chain's CDR3 is CASSQVGSQPQHF. CDR3 sequence (DNA): TGCGCCAGCAGCCAAGTAGGCTCTCAGCCCCAGCATTTT.

The V and J genes are TRBV27 and TRBJ2-5; TRBD1 is a possible D gene (5 bases). The CDR3 covers 14 residues. Germline CDR1 is MNHEY and CDR2 is SMNVEV (reference sequence). Between the trimmed V and J ends, which lost 3 bases and 4 bases, there was a span of 12 bases. The CDR3 here is CASSFRFRGETQYF. CDR3 DNA sequence: TGTGCCAGCAGTTTTAGATTTAGGGGAGAGACCCAGTACTTC.

The V gene is TRBV10-3, the J gene TRBJ2-7, with TRBD2 as a possible D gene (5 bases). The germline V and J ends were trimmed by 4 bases and 4 bases, with 14 bases remaining between them. The CDR3 is 14 amino acids. The germline CDR1 and CDR2 sequences are ENHRY and SYGVKD. The CDR3 region has the DNA TGTGCCATCAGTGGGAAGGACGGAGGTTACGAGCAGTACTTC. Translation gives CAISGKDGGYEQYF.

The chain is built from TRBV6-2 or TRBV6-3 and TRBJ2-5; TRBD2 matches at 11 bases. Germline lookup yields CDR1 MNHEY and CDR2 SVGEGT. The trim removed 0 bases at V and 0 bases at J, leaving 3 bases unmatched. The CDR3 runs 17 residues. The CDR3 protein is CASSYSTGLADQETQYF. CDR3 nucleotide sequence: TGTGCCAGCAGTTACTCGACGGGACTAGCGGACCAAGAGACCCAGTACTTC.

The V call is TRBV11-2, the J call TRBJ1-2, with D perhaps TRBD1 (6 bases). The CDR3 is made up of 17 amino acids. Germline lookup yields CDR1 SGHAT and CDR2 FQNNGV. The ends were cut back, 1 base at V and 3 bases at J, with 18 bases in the middle. CDR3 sequence (DNA): TGTGCCAGCAGCTTAGTAACTACAGGGCGCAGGGACTATGGCTACACCTTC. Amino acids: CASSLVTTGRRDYGYTF.

The chain is built from TRBV5-1 and TRBJ2-1; a weak D match, TRBD2 (6 bases). The CDR3 runs to 15 residues. Trimming stripped 2 bases from V and 3 bases from J, with 12 bases between. Germline CDR1 is SGHRS and CDR2 is YFSETQ. The CDR3, as DNA: TGCGCCAGCAGCTTCGGGACTGCCAGCTACAATGAGCAGTTCTTC. It yields the protein CASSFGTASYNEQFF.

The chain couples TRBV19 to TRBJ2-4; TRBD1 matches at 9 bases. V trimming: 4 bases; J trimming: 2 bases; junction bases outside the gene matches: 9. Germline V CDR1 and CDR2: LNHDA, SQIVND (reference sequence). This CDR3 comprises 17 residues. The CDR3 region is CASSNTGTGSTKNIQYF. For the CDR3, the DNA is TGTGCCAGTAGTAACACCGGGACAGGGAGTACCAAAAACATTCAGTACTTC. Together with reference TRBV19 and TRBJ2-4, the CDR3 gives the full variable domain: DGGITQSPKYLFRKEGQNVTLSCEQNLNHDAMYWYRQDPGQGLRLIYYSQIVNDFQKGDIAEGYSVSREKKESFPLTVTSAQKNPTAFYLCASSNTGTGSTKNIQYFGAGTRLSVL.

CDR3 residues: CASSEVGGQGNTIYF. As DNA, the CDR3 is TGTGCCAGCAGTGAAGTCGGGGGACAGGGGAACACCATATATTTT. The chain is built from TRBV6-1 and TRBJ1-3; 10 positions match TRBD1. Trimming at V came to 1 base and at J to 7 bases, leaving 4 bases not matched to a gene. Germline V gene sequence: CDR1 MNHNS, CDR2 SASEGT. The CDR3 spans 15 residues.

This clone was recorded once. The chain combines TRBV6-5 with TRBJ1-4; D not resolved. The CDR3 is 12 amino acids. The germline V gene has CDR1 MNHEY and CDR2 SVGAGI. Trimming shortened V by 10 bases and J by 6 bases, and 12 bases separated the two germline ends. The CDR3 region has the DNA TGTGCCACCTCTCGGGTAGATGAAAAACTGTTTTTT. This encodes CATSRVDEKLFF.

The gene calls are TRBV5-1 and TRBJ2-5; 7 bases match TRBD2. Germline V gene data show CDR1 as SGHRS and CDR2 as YFSETQ. The CDR3 covers 14 residues. J was trimmed by 4 bases and V by 4 bases; bases with no gene match: 7. The CDR3 protein is CASSAGLVGETQYF. CDR3 coding DNA: TGCGCCAGCAGCGCCGGACTAGTAGGAGAGACCCAGTACTTC. Full variable domain (missing parts from reference TRBV5-1 and TRBJ2-5): KAGVTQTPRYLIKTRGQQVTLSCSPISGHRSVSWYQQTPGQGLQFLFEYFSETQRNKGNFPGRFSGRQFSNSRSEMNVSTLELGDSALYLCASSAGLVGETQYFGPGTRLLVL.

The rearrangement uses TRBV12-3 or TRBV12-4 and TRBJ1-3, with D uncertain. V lost 7 bases and J lost 0, with 7 bases in between. CDR3 length: 13 amino acids. The CDR3 sequence: CASIPSSGNTIYF. The CDR3 DNA follows: TGTGCCAGCATCCCATCCTCTGGAAACACCATATATTTT.

The chain links TRBV7-2 to TRBJ1-1; maybe TRBD1 (5 bases). V gave up 5 bases and J gave up 0 bases, with 13 bases separating them. The germline CDR1 and CDR2 sequences are SGHTA and FQGNSA. The length of the CDR3 is 15 residues. CDR3 sequence: CASSPLGTVNTEAFF. CDR3 DNA: TGTGCCAGCAGCCCGCTCGGGACGGTGAACACTGAAGCTTTCTTT.

This chain links TRBV7-2 with TRBJ1-5; D uncertain. From germline, CDR1 is SGHTA and CDR2 FQGNSA. The CDR3 runs 17 residues. V was shortened by 1 base and J by 4 bases, with 17 bases between the two germline ends. CDR3 region: CASSLGVDYTLNQPQHF. In DNA, the CDR3 is TGTGCCAGCAGCTTAGGAGTCGACTATACCCTAAATCAGCCCCAGCATTTT. Complete variable domain (other parts from reference TRBV7-2 and TRBJ1-5): GAGVSQSPSNKVTEKGKDVELRCDPISGHTALYWYRQSLGQGLEFLIYFQGNSAPDKSGLPSDRFSAERTGGSVSTLTIQRTQQEDSAVYLCASSLGVDYTLNQPQHFGDGTRLSIL.

As DNA, the CDR3 is TGCGCCAGCGGACAGACTAACACCGGGGAGCTGTTTTTT. It translates to CASGQTNTGELFF. The chain uses TRBV5-1 and TRBJ2-2, with D maybe TRBD1 (6 bases). Germline CDR1 reads SGHRS; CDR2 reads YFSETQ. The CDR3 spans 13 residues. Trimming took 7 bases from V and 2 from J, leaving 9 bases between them.

This sequence joins TRBV24-1 and TRBJ1-2; TRBD1 aligns across 8 bases. This CDR3 is built from 15 residues. Germline V gives CDR1 KGHDR, CDR2 SFDVKD. V dropped 5 bases and J dropped 4; count of bases not matched to a gene: 8. The CDR3 loop is CATSAPSGGSYGYTF. The CDR3 bases are TGTGCCACCAGTGCCCCATCAGGGGGCAGCTATGGCTACACCTTC.

In nucleotides, the CDR3 is TGCGCCAGCAGCTCTGGGCCCTTAGGGCACCAGAACACTGAAGCTTTCTTT. Translated: CASSSGPLGHQNTEAFF. The chain recombines TRBV5-1 with TRBJ1-1, with D unresolved. The ends were cut back, 3 bases at V and 1 base at J, with 19 bases in the middle. CDR1 and CDR2 (germline): SGHRS, YFSETQ. CDR3 length equals 17 residues.

The chain carries TRBV6-1 and TRBJ1-1; possible D gene TRBD1, 6 bases. With 1 base removed from V and 5 bases from J, the gap between germline ends came to 11 bases. Germline loops: CDR1 MNHNS, CDR2 SASEGT. The CDR3 is 14 residues long. CDR3 nucleotides: TGTGCCAGCAGTGAAGTCAGGGGAGGAACTGAAGCTTTCTTT. Residues: CASSEVRGGTEAFF.

V gene TRBV7-3 combines with J gene TRBJ2-7; 7 nucleotides match TRBD1. The CDR3 has 13 amino acids. Germline CDR1 SGHTA, CDR2 FQGTGA. Trimming removed 5 bases from V and 5 bases from J; junction bases left unmatched: 6. CDR3 DNA sequence: TGTGCCAGCAGCGTCCAAGGACAGGACGAGCAGTACTTC. Translated, it gives CASSVQGQDEQYF.

The V and J genes are TRBV10-3 and TRBJ2-2, with 7 bases lining up with TRBD2. The germline V gene encodes CDR1 ENHRY and CDR2 SYGVKD. V dropped 11 bases and J dropped 2; count of bases not matched to a gene: 14. CDR3 length: 16 amino acids. The CDR3: CAVKSHGGGNTGELFF. CDR3 nucleotide sequence: TGTGCCGTCAAATCTCATGGCGGGGGAAACACCGGGGAGCTGTTTTTT.

This chain links TRBV5-1 with TRBJ1-4, with D possibly TRBD1 on 6 matching bases. Trimming shortened V by 2 bases and J by 3 bases, and 14 bases separated the two germline ends. Germline CDR1 and CDR2: SGHRS and YFSETQ. There are 16 residues in the CDR3. The CDR3 coding sequence is TGCGCCAGCAGCTTAAGATACAGGGTTGCTAATGAAAAACTGTTTTTT. It encodes CASSLRYRVANEKLFF.

The chain joins TRBV19 to TRBJ1-2; 8 bases match TRBD1. There are 16 residues in the CDR3. Trimming cost V 1 base and J 7 bases; bases outside gene matches: 11. Germline V gene sequence: CDR1 LNHDA, CDR2 SQIVND (reference sequence). CDR3 DNA sequence: TGTGCCAGTAGTATAGCCCTAGGACAGGGTGGGTTTGGCTACACCTTC. Encoded protein: CASSIALGQGGFGYTF.

CDR3 protein: CATSRDMDIENYGYTF. The CDR3 coding sequence is TGTGCCACCAGCAGAGATATGGACATCGAGAACTATGGCTACACCTTC. V usage is TRBV15 and J usage is TRBJ1-2, with TRBD1 as a possible D gene (5 bases). CDR3 length: 16 residues. Germline V gives CDR1 LNHNV, CDR2 YYDKDF (reference sequence). Trimming left V 0 bases short and J 2 bases short, with 13 bases between. Based on the CDR3 plus reference TRBV15 and TRBJ1-2, the full variable domain is DAMVIQNPRYQVTQFGKPVTLSCSQTLNHNVMYWYQQKSSQAPKLLFHYYDKDFNNEADTPDNFQSRRPNTSFCFLDIRSPGLGDTAMYLCATSRDMDIENYGYTFGSGTRLTVV.

The V gene is TRBV24-1, the J gene TRBJ2-1, with D possibly TRBD1 on 6 matching bases. Trimming removed 4 bases from V and 7 bases from J, with 16 bases in between. This CDR3 region has 15 residues. Germline CDR1 KGHDR, CDR2 SFDVKD. DNA of the CDR3: TGTGCCACCAGTGAAACAGGGTCCCGAGGGAATGAGCAGTTCTTC. Translating it yields CATSETGSRGNEQFF.